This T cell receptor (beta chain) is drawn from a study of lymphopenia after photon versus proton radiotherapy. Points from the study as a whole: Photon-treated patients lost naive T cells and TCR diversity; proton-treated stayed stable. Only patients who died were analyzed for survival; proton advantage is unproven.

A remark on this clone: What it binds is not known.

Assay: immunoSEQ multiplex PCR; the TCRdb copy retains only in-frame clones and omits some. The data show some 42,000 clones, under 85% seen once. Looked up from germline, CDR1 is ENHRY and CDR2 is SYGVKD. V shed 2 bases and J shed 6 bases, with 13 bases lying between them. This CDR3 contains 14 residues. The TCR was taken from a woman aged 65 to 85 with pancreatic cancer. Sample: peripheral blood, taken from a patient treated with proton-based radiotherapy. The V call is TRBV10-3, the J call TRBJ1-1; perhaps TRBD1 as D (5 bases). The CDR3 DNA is TGTGCCATCAGTGAGGGGGGTCGGGTCGCTGAAGCTTTCTTT. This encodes CAISEGGRVAEAFF.